The 12 T cell receptor beta chains below all came from one sample that was sequenced in a study of cytomegalovirus exposure and HLA in healthy donors (dated by TCRdb to 2017 to 2019). Libraries came from the immunoSEQ multiplex PCR assay. For the multiplex PCR, a mixture combining 60 forward primers for TCR Vbeta segments and 13 reverse primers for TCR Jbeta segments was used. TCRdb provides this immuneACCESS table in a form limited to in-frame rearrangements. Some clones are lacking; in checked studies, under half of them reflect an unresolved V gene, and why the rest are absent is not known. The sample table gives 100,000 to 150,000 clones. Together, the top ten hold 1.5% to 2% of the sample. The sequenced sample consisted of PBMCs. The receptors were gathered from a man between 18 and 29 years old in good health and CMV-seronegative.

The chain couples TRBV7-2 to TRBJ1-4; D is ambiguous. This CDR3 is built from 15 residues. The germline gives CDR1 SGHTA, CDR2 FQGNSA. V was clipped by 5 bases and J by 7 bases, with 17 bases between them. The CDR3 loop is CASSQRAGRTEKLFF. CDR3 nucleotide sequence: TGTGCCAGCAGCCAACGAGCGGGGAGGACTGAAAAACTGTTTTTT.

The chain links TRBV7-6 to TRBJ1-6, with D unclear. V was cut by 2 bases and J by 5 bases, with 16 bases left in between. CDR1 and CDR2 from the germline V gene are SGHVS and FNYEAQ. This CDR3 contains 17 residues. Here the CDR3 reads CASSLLARGANNSPLHF. DNA for the CDR3: TGTGCCAGCAGCTTACTAGCACGGGGTGCTAATAATTCACCCCTCCACTTT.

The chain recombines TRBV10-3 with TRBJ2-5; D gene uncertain. Germline CDR1 and CDR2: ENHRY and SYGVKD. This CDR3 has 12 residues. With 0 bases removed from V and 3 bases from J, the gap between germline ends came to 2 bases. The CDR3 sequence is CAISESEETQYF. CDR3 nucleotide sequence: TGTGCCATCAGTGAGTCCGAAGAGACCCAGTACTTC.

The rearrangement joins TRBV29-1 to TRBJ2-7; 9 nucleotides line up with TRBD1. CDR1 is SQVTM, CDR2 ANQGSEA, per germline. The CDR3 covers 14 residues. The V segment lost 6 bases and the J segment 5 bases; nucleotides outside the gene matches: 11. CDR3 loop: CSVAPGQGVDEQYF. The CDR3, as DNA: TGCAGCGTGGCACCGGGACAGGGAGTGGACGAGCAGTACTTC.

This chain uses TRBV11-3 with TRBJ1-1, with D unresolved. Trimming removed 0 bases from V and 5 bases from J, with 10 bases in between. CDR1 and CDR2 from the germline V gene are SGHNT and YENEEA. The CDR3 consists of 14 residues. The CDR3 loop reads CASSLDSSGTEAFF. CDR3 nucleotides: TGTGCCAGCAGCTTAGATTCCTCGGGGACTGAAGCTTTCTTT. Supplemented by reference TRBV11-3 and TRBJ1-1, the full variable domain reads EAGVVQSPRYKIIEKKQPVAFWCNPISGHNTLYWYLQNLGQGPELLIRYENEEAVDDSQLPKDRFSAERLKGVDSTLKIQPAELGDSAVYLCASSLDSSGTEAFFGQGTRLTVV.

The rearrangement links TRBV4-2 to TRBJ1-3; TRBD1 matches at 7 bases. Germline V gene data show CDR1 as LGHNA and CDR2 as YNFKEQ. The CDR3 totals 15 residues. V shed 0 bases and J 4 bases; nucleotides not matched to a gene: 3. The CDR3 region is CASSQEPGGGNTIYF. For the CDR3, the DNA is TGTGCCAGCAGCCAAGAACCAGGGGGAGGAAACACCATATATTTT.

CDR3 in amino acids: CASSLAASGGREQYF. CDR3 DNA: TGTGCCAGCAGCTTAGCGGCTAGCGGAGGGCGCGAGCAGTACTTC. This chain uses TRBV7-2 with TRBJ2-7; 7 bases are a match to TRBD2. CDR3 size: 15 residues. The germline V gene has CDR1 SGHTA and CDR2 FQGNSA. V lost 0 bases, J lost 6 bases, and 8 bases stayed unmatched.

V is TRBV27 and J is TRBJ2-3, with 7 positions matching TRBD2. The CDR3 consists of 16 residues. J lost 5 bases, V lost 9 bases, and 17 bases had no gene match. Germline loops: CDR1 MNHEY, CDR2 SMNVEV (reference sequence). The CDR3 reads CASSVQAGREKDTQYF. The CDR3 nucleotides are TGTGCCAGTTCCGTCCAGGCAGGGAGGGAGAAAGATACGCAGTATTTT.

CDR3 nucleotide sequence: TGTGCCAGCAGCTCTGGTGGGACAGGAGGTGGCTATGGCTACACCTTC. This sequence encodes CASSSGGTGGGYGYTF. The chain uses TRBV7-3 and TRBJ1-2; 8 positions match TRBD1. The CDR3 spans 16 residues. Trimming removed 4 bases from V and 4 bases from J; junction bases left unmatched: 11. Germline CDR1 reads SGHTA; CDR2 reads FQGTGA.

J is TRBJ2-7 and V is TRBV4-2; 8 positions match TRBD1. The CDR3 is made up of 18 amino acids. CDR1 and CDR2 from the germline V gene are LGHNA and YNFKEQ. Trimming cost V 1 base and J 5 bases; bases outside gene matches: 16. The CDR3 nucleotides are TGTGCCAGCAGCCAAGGAGACGACAGGGGCCGCCAAGGGGACGAGCAGTACTTC. This encodes CASSQGDDRGRQGDEQYF.

A remark on this clone: The sample holds other DNA sequences that translate to the same CDR3. The chain employs TRBV28 and TRBJ2-7; D gene ambiguous. V was shortened by 6 bases and J by 3 bases, with 6 bases between the two germline ends. Per the germline V gene, CDR1 is MDHEN and CDR2 is SYDVKM. The CDR3 runs 11 residues. CDR3 sequence: CASRTVYEQYF. CDR3 nucleotides: TGTGCCAGCAGGACTGTCTACGAGCAGTACTTC. Looking up the rest from reference TRBV28 and TRBJ2-7 gives the full variable domain: DVKVTQSSRYLVKRTGEKVFLECVQDMDHENMFWYRQDPGLGLRLIYFSYDVKMKEKGDIPEGYSVSREKKERFSLILESASTNQTSMYLCASRTVYEQYFGPGTRLTVT.

The J gene is TRBJ2-3, the V gene TRBV6-4; TRBD2 might be the D (7 bases). Germline V CDR1 and CDR2: MRHNA, SNTAGT. Trimming removed 3 bases at V and 4 bases at J, with 17 bases between. This CDR3 region has 16 residues. The CDR3 DNA sequence: TGTGCCAGCAGTGAGGCTTTAGGGGGGGCCCCAGATACGCAGTATTTT. It translates to CASSEALGGAPDTQYF.